The clone carrying this TCR beta chain was recorded a few times. Germline lookup yields CDR1 SGHVS and CDR2 FNYEAQ. The CDR3 runs 15 residues. V was shortened by 2 bases and J by 4 bases, with 12 bases between the two germline ends. The entry originates in a study of patients and donors after allogeneic stem cell transplantation. TCRdb fed the RT-PCR reads into MiXCR, producing one record per CDR3 protein. This sample yields about 410,000 distinct CDR3 sequences, of which 16% are seen a single time; roughly 7.2% belongs to the top ten. Sequences were obtained from blood, either unsorted or a sorted T cell fraction (not recorded which). The receptor was isolated from a human donor who was either an allogeneic HSCT recipient or a stem cell or donor lymphocyte infusion donor (not recorded which). It is not recorded whose cells these are; they may come from a transplant donor. The chain joins TRBV7-6 to TRBJ1-5, with TRBD1 as a possible D gene (5 bases). The CDR3 DNA is TGTGCCAGCAGCTTATGGGGGGACTTTAATCAGCCCCAGCATTTT. Protein product: CASSLWGDFNQPQHF.